Ten or more counts support the clone carrying this T cell receptor (beta chain). Its target is unknown. Patients affected by ophthalmopathy presented a Clinical Activity Score of at least 3, a NOSPECS grade of at least 4, and disease duration below 3 months. The PBMCs were sourced from fresh peripheral blood (about 9.7 ml). This entry comes from a study of T cells in Graves' hyperthyroidism and ophthalmopathy. Findings and caveats of the study: Most expanded thyroid clonotypes above 0.001 recurred in blood. Through a model of 13 V-J features, ophthalmopathy was separated from stable hyperthyroidism.

Researchers amplified the TCR beta CDR3 regions from RNA transcripts. The primer set for the first-round RT-PCR of the TCR CDR3 was HTBI. Each CDR3 protein gets one entry after TCRdb re-called the multiplex PCR reads with MiXCR. This repertoire shows about 600,000 distinct CDR3 sequences, 16% found once; its top ten account for roughly 3.4%. Germline CDR1 and CDR2: SGHTA and FQGNSA. V dropped 5 bases and J dropped 2; count of bases not matched to a gene: 8. CDR3 length: 15 residues. This TCR came from a woman between 40 and 55 years old with Graves' ophthalmopathy. J is TRBJ2-7 and V is TRBV7-2; the match to TRBD2 covers 8 bases. Source material: blood. The CDR3: CASSRSGGLAYEQYF. CDR3 coding DNA: TGTGCCAGCAGCCGAAGCGGGGGACTGGCCTACGAGCAGTACTTC.